The 7 T cell receptor beta chains below all came from one sample that was sequenced in a study of shared clonotypes between healthy human individuals (dated by TCRdb to between 2020 and 2021). Receptor amplification or capture employed the immunoSEQ multiplex PCR assay. This immuneACCESS table, as held by TCRdb, lists in-frame sequences with V and J called but not all clones. Of the missing ones, under half trace to an unresolved V gene in checked studies; the others have no known cause. This sample is represented by millions of clones; over 85% of them were singletons. The ten largest clones represent 0.39% of the sample. The sample consisted of naive CD4+ T cells from PBMCs. What the cell subset or site label conveys for this sample: CD45RA+ positively selected. The receptors here all came from a man aged 18 to 30 in good health. Some clones in this sample may be carry-over from other donors' samples.

V usage is TRBV11-3 and J usage is TRBJ2-5, with D perhaps TRBD2 (7 bases). This CDR3 contains 13 residues. The ends were cut back, 1 base at V and 9 bases at J, with 12 bases in the middle. Germline lookup yields CDR1 SGHNT and CDR2 YENEEA. The CDR3 sequence: CASSLGRGGAQYF. In nucleotides, the CDR3 is TGTGCCAGCAGCTTAGGGCGAGGGGGGGCCCAGTACTTC.

V is TRBV6-5 and J is TRBJ2-3, with a possible D match to TRBD2 (6 bases). The CDR3 length is 15 residues. CDR1 is MNHEY, CDR2 SVGAGI, per germline. The V end lost 2 bases, the J end lost 6 bases, and 15 bases lay between the germline ends. As DNA, the CDR3 is TGTGCCAGCAGTTACGGCGCGACTAGGAGCGATACGCAGTATTTT. It yields the protein CASSYGATRSDTQYF.

Notes on this clone: Other DNA sequences in the sample encode the same CDR3. V gene TRBV11-3 combines with J gene TRBJ2-3; D is perhaps TRBD1 (5 bases). CDR3 length equals 15 residues. Germline loops: CDR1 SGHNT, CDR2 YENEEA. Trimming shortened V by 1 base and J by 4 bases, and 12 bases separated the two germline ends. CDR3: CASSLGQGRADTQYF. In DNA, the CDR3 is TGTGCCAGCAGCTTAGGTCAGGGAAGGGCAGATACGCAGTATTTT.

The rearrangement uses TRBV5-4 and TRBJ2-1; 7 bases line up with TRBD2. The CDR3 extends over 18 amino acids. Per germline, CDR1 SGHNT and CDR2 YYREEE (reference sequence). The V segment lost 2 bases and the J segment 9 bases; nucleotides outside the gene matches: 20. CDR3 sequence (DNA): TGTGCCAGCAGCTTTTGGGGGATCGGAGCGGGAAAGGAGAGTGAGCAGTTCTTC. This sequence encodes CASSFWGIGAGKESEQFF.

The chain combines TRBV4-3 with TRBJ2-7; 14 bases fit TRBD2. J was trimmed by 5 bases and V by 4 bases; bases with no gene match: 16. The CDR3 is 19 amino acids. Looked up from germline, CDR1 is LGHNA and CDR2 is YSLEER. The DNA for the CDR3 is TGCGCCAGCAGCCGCGGGACTAGCGGGAGTTATGGGATCCACCACGAGCAGTACTTC. Protein product: CASSRGTSGSYGIHHEQYF.

This clone was detected once. The chain joins TRBV7-2 to TRBJ1-5; no clear D. The CDR3 covers 14 residues. Trimming stripped 5 bases from V and 5 bases from J, with 13 bases between. Germline V CDR1 and CDR2: SGHTA, FQGNSA. The CDR3 coding sequence is TGTGCCAGCAGCCTATTCGGATTAGATCAGCCCCAGCATTTT. Translated: CASSLFGLDQPQHF. The variable domain in full, with the rest retrieved from reference TRBV7-2 and TRBJ1-5, is GAGVSQSPSNKVTEKGKDVELRCDPISGHTALYWYRQSLGQGLEFLIYFQGNSAPDKSGLPSDRFSAERTGGSVSTLTIQRTQQEDSAVYLCASSLFGLDQPQHFGDGTRLSIL.

The chain couples TRBV28 to TRBJ2-5; tentative D call: TRBD2 (6 bases). CDR1 is MDHEN and CDR2 is SYDVKM in the germline V gene. The CDR3 has 15 residues. Trimming left V 6 bases short and J 4 bases short, with 18 bases between. In nucleotides, the CDR3 is TGTGCCAGCAGCCCTGCGTTGGGGGGAGTAGAGACCCAGTACTTC. Translating gives CASSPALGGVETQYF.